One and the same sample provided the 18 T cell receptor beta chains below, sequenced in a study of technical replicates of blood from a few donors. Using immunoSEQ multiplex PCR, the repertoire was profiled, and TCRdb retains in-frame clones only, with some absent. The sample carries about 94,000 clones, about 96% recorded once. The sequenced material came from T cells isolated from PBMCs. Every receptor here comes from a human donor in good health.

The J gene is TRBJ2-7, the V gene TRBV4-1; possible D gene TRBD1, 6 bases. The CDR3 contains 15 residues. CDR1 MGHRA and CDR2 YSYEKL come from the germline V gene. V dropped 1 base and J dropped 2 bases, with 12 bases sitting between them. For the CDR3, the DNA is TGCGCCAGCAGCCAAGCCCAGGGACAAACCTACGAGCAGTACTTC. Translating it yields CASSQAQGQTYEQYF.

As DNA, the CDR3 is TGCGCCAGCAGCCAGATGAGTGTCAGGCAAAAAGCGGACTACAATGAGCAGTTCTTC. This codes for CASSQMSVRQKADYNEQFF. The rearrangement uses TRBV4-1 and TRBJ2-1; D might be TRBD2 (5 bases). The CDR3 spans 19 residues. V lost 3 bases and J 3 bases, leaving 24 bases between the germline ends. CDR1 is MGHRA and CDR2 is YSYEKL in the germline V gene.

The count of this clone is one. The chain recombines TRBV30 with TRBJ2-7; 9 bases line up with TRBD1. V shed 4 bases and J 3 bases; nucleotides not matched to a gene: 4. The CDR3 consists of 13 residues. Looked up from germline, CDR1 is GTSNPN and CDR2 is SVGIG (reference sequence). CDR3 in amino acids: CAWNRDRDYEQYF. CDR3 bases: TGTGCCTGGAACCGGGACAGGGACTACGAGCAGTACTTC. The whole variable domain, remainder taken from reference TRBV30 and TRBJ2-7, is SQTIHQWPATLVQPVGSPLSLECTVEGTSNPNLYWYRQAAGRGLQLLFYSVGIGQISSEVPQNLSASRPQDRQFILSSKKLLLSDSGFYLCAWNRDRDYEQYFGPGTRLTVT.

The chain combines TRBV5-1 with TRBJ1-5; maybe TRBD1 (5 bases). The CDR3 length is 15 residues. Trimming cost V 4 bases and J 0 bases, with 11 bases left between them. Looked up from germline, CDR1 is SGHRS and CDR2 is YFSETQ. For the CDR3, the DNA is TGCGCCAGCAGCGTGGGACTGCATAGCAATCAGCCCCAGCATTTT. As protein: CASSVGLHSNQPQHF.

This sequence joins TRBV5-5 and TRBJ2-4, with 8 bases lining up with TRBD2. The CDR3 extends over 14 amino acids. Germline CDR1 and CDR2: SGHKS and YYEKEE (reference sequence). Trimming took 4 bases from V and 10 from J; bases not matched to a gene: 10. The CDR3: CASSLDPGTSIQYF. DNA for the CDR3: TGTGCCAGCAGCCTGGACCCCGGGACTAGTATTCAGTACTTC.

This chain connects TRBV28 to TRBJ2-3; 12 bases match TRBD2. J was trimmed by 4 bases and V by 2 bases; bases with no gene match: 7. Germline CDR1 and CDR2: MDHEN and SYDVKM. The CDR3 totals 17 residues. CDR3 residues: CASSLARTSGMADTQYF. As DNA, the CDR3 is TGTGCCAGCAGTTTAGCCCGGACTAGCGGGATGGCAGATACGCAGTATTTT. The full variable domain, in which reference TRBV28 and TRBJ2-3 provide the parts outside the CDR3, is DVKVTQSSRYLVKRTGEKVFLECVQDMDHENMFWYRQDPGLGLRLIYFSYDVKMKEKGDIPEGYSVSREKKERFSLILESASTNQTSMYLCASSLARTSGMADTQYFGPGTRLTVL.

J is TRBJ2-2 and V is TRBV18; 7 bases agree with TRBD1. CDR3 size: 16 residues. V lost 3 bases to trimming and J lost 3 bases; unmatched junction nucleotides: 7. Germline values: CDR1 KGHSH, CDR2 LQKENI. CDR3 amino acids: CASSPGQVADTGELFF. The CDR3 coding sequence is TGTGCCAGCTCACCTGGACAGGTCGCTGACACCGGGGAGCTGTTTTTT.

CDR3 sequence reads: CASSGSGDEQYF. The CDR3 DNA reads as TGTGCCAGCTCAGGGTCCGGGGACGAGCAGTACTTC. This chain uses TRBV18 with TRBJ2-7; tentative D call: TRBD2 (5 bases). In germline, CDR1 is KGHSH, CDR2 LQKENI. Trimming stripped 5 bases from V and 5 bases from J, with 10 bases between. The CDR3 length is 12 residues.

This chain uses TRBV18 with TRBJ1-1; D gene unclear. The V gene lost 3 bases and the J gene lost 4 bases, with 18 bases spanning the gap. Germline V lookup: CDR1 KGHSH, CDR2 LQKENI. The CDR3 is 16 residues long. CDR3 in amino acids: CASSPRDQVGVTEAFF. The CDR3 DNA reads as TGTGCCAGCTCACCCCGGGATCAGGTTGGGGTCACTGAAGCTTTCTTT.

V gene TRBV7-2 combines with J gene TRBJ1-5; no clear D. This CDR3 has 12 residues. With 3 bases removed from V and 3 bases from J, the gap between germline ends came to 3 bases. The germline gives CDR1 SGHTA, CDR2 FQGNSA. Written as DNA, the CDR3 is TGTGCCAGCAGCTTTATCAATCAGCCCCAGCATTTT. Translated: CASSFINQPQHF.

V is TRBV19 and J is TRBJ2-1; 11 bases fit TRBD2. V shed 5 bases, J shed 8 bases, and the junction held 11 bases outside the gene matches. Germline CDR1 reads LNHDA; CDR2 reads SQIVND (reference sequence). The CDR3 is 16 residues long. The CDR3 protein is CASSLFLAGGGDEQFF. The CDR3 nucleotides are TGTGCCAGTAGTCTCTTCCTAGCGGGAGGTGGTGATGAGCAGTTCTTC.

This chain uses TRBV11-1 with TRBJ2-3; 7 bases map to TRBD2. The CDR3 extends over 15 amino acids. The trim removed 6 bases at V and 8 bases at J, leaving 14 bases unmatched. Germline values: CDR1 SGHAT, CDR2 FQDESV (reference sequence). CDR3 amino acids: CASRTGGSHSGTQYF. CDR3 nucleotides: TGTGCCAGCAGGACCGGGGGGTCACATAGCGGTACGCAGTATTTT.

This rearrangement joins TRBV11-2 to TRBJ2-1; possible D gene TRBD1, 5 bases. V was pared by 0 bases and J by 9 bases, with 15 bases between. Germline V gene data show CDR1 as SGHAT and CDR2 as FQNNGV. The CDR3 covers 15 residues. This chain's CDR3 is CASSLEGLVTGEQFF. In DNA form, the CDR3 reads TGTGCCAGCAGCTTAGAGGGTCTAGTCACAGGTGAGCAGTTCTTC.

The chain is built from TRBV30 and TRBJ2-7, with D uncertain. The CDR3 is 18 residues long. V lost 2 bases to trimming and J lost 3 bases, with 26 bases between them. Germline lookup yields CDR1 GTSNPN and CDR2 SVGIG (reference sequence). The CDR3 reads CAWSSRLSLTSPNYEQYF. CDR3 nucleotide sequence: TGTGCCTGGAGTTCCCGCTTAAGCTTGACAAGCCCGAACTACGAGCAGTACTTC.

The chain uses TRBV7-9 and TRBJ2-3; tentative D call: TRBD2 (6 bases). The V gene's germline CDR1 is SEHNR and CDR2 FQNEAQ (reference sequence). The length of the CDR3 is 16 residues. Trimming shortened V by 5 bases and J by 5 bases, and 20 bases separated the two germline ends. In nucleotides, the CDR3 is TGTGCCAGCAGCCCCCGCCGACTAGTGGTCATAGATACGCAGTATTTT. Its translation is CASSPRRLVVIDTQYF.

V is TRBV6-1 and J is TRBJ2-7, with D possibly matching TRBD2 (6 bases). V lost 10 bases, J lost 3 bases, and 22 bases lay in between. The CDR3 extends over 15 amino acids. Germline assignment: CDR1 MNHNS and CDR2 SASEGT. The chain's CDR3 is CATLYGSGRDYEQYF. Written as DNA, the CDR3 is TGTGCCACCCTATACGGGAGTGGACGAGACTACGAGCAGTACTTC.

For the CDR3, the DNA is TGTGCCAGCAGCTTGAGGTGGACAGGGAAAATTAGCGGTGAAGCTTTCTTT. Its translation: CASSLRWTGKISGEAFF. The V and J genes are TRBV5-4 and TRBJ1-1; 8 bases are a match to TRBD1. CDR3 length: 17 residues. From germline, CDR1 is SGHNT and CDR2 YYREEE (reference sequence). V lost 1 base to trimming and J lost 7 bases; unmatched junction nucleotides: 15.

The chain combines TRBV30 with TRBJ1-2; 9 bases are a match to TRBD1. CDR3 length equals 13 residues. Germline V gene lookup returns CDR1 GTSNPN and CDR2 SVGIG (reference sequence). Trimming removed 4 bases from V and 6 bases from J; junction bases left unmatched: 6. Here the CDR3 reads CAWIGTGGDGYTF. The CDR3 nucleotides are TGTGCCTGGATTGGTACAGGGGGCGATGGCTACACCTTC.